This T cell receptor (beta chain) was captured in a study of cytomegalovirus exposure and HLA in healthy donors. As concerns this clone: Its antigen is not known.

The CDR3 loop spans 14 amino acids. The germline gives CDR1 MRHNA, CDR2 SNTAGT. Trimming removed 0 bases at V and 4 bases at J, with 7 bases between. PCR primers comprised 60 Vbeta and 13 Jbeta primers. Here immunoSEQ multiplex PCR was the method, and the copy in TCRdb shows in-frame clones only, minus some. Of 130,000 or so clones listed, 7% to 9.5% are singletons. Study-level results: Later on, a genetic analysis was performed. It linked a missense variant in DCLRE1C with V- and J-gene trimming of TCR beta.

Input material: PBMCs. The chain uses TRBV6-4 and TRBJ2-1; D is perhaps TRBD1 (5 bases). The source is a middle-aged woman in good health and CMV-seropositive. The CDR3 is CASSDSTEYNEQFF. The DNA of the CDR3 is TGTGCCAGCAGTGACTCGACAGAATACAATGAGCAGTTCTTC.